Listed here are 16 T cell receptor beta chains from one sample, sequenced in a study of shared clonotypes between healthy human individuals. Data came from immunoSEQ multiplex PCR; TCRdb stores just in-frame clones and leaves some out. The sample holds hundreds of thousands of clones, about 74% seen once. Material for sequencing was PBMCs. The receptors were gathered from a woman aged 40-49 years in good health. Some clones in this sample may be carry-over from other donors' samples.

The genes are TRBV19 and TRBJ2-7; TRBD1 is a possible D gene (6 bases). V gave up 5 bases and J gave up 3 bases, with 26 bases separating them. Germline V gene data show CDR1 as LNHDA and CDR2 as SQIVND (reference sequence). This CDR3 has 18 amino acids. CDR3 loop: CASSANTGPYPLVYEQYF. The CDR3 DNA reads as TGTGCCAGTAGTGCCAACACAGGGCCCTACCCCCTTGTCTACGAGCAGTACTTC.

The V call is TRBV18, the J call TRBJ2-3; D gene uncertain. The V gene lost 3 bases and the J gene lost 2 bases, with 9 bases spanning the gap. Per the germline V gene, CDR1 is KGHSH and CDR2 is LQKENI. The CDR3 loop spans 14 amino acids. The CDR3 DNA reads TGTGCCAGCTCACCGGAGCAAACCACAGATACGCAGTATTTT. Amino acid sequence: CASSPEQTTDTQYF. The full variable domain, completed using reference TRBV18 and TRBJ2-3, is NAGVMQNPRHLVRRRGQEARLRCSPMKGHSHVYWYRQLPEEGLKFMVYLQKENIIDESGMPKERFSAEFPKEGPSILRIQQVVRGDSAAYFCASSPEQTTDTQYFGPGTRLTVL.

The V and J genes are TRBV7-2 and TRBJ1-4; 9 bases match TRBD1. V lost 3 bases to trimming and J lost 7 bases; unmatched junction nucleotides: 3. The length of the CDR3 is 14 residues. Germline-derived CDR1 and CDR2 are SGHTA and FQGNSA. The CDR3 loop is CASSLGQGSEKLFF. CDR3 bases: TGTGCCAGCAGCTTGGGACAGGGTAGTGAAAAACTGTTTTTT.

This clone has only a few counts. V and J are TRBV6-4 and TRBJ2-3, with 7 bases aligning to TRBD2. V was clipped by 0 bases and J by 2 bases; unmatched bases: 5. Germline CDR1 reads MRHNA; CDR2 reads SNTAGT. This CDR3 has 16 residues. The CDR3 nucleotides read TGTGCCAGCAGTGACTCGGCTAGCGGATCCACAGATACGCAGTATTTT. It codes for CASSDSASGSTDTQYF.

The rearrangement joins TRBV6-6 to TRBJ1-5; no clear D. Germline assignment: CDR1 MNHNY and CDR2 SVGAGI (reference sequence). The CDR3 loop spans 15 amino acids. The V and J ends lost 7 bases and 6 bases respectively, with 19 bases between them. The CDR3 sequence is CASTSGRAGSQPQHF. The CDR3 coding sequence is TGTGCCAGCACCTCTGGTAGGGCGGGGAGTCAGCCCCAGCATTTT.

This clone was seen once. V gene TRBV18 combines with J gene TRBJ2-1; D unresolved. V shed 1 base and J shed 0 bases, with 16 bases lying between them. The CDR3 has 18 amino acids. Germline values: CDR1 KGHSH, CDR2 LQKENI. The CDR3 protein is CASSPRDSPLSSYNEQFF. The CDR3 DNA reads as TGTGCCAGCTCACCACGAGACTCGCCACTTAGCTCCTACAATGAGCAGTTCTTC.

The chain links TRBV4-2 to TRBJ2-5; 7 bases line up with TRBD1. The CDR3 sequence is 13 residues long. From germline, CDR1 is LGHNA and CDR2 YNFKEQ. V lost 8 bases, J lost 2 bases, and 5 bases stayed unmatched. DNA of the CDR3: TGTGCCAGCCGGGGACAGTTACAAGAGACCCAGTACTTC. Translated, it gives CASRGQLQETQYF.

The chain joins TRBV2 to TRBJ2-7, with 10 bases identical to TRBD2. CDR1 is SNHLY and CDR2 is FYNNEI in the germline V gene. The CDR3 runs 17 residues. J was trimmed by 2 bases and V by 3 bases; bases with no gene match: 10. The CDR3 here is CASSDNSGRKRTYEQYF. In nucleotides, the CDR3 is TGTGCCAGCAGTGATAATAGCGGGAGGAAAAGGACCTACGAGCAGTACTTC. Drawing the rest from reference TRBV2 and TRBJ2-7, the complete variable domain is EPEVTQTPSHQVTQMGQEVILRCVPISNHLYFYWYRQILGQKVEFLVSFYNNEISEKSEIFDDQFSVERPDGSNFTLKIRSTKLEDSAMYFCASSDNSGRKRTYEQYFGPGTRLTVT.

This clone was picked up many times. V is TRBV19 and J is TRBJ1-1, with a weak D call TRBD1 (5 bases). The CDR3 extends over 15 amino acids. The V gene's germline CDR1 is LNHDA and CDR2 SQIVND (reference sequence). With 3 bases removed from V and 0 bases from J, the gap between germline ends came to 11 bases. CDR3 nucleotide sequence: TGTGCCAGTAGTATTTCGGGCAGGGTGAACACTGAAGCTTTCTTT. It is translated as CASSISGRVNTEAFF. Full variable domain (remainder filled in from reference TRBV19 and TRBJ1-1): DGGITQSPKYLFRKEGQNVTLSCEQNLNHDAMYWYRQDPGQGLRLIYYSQIVNDFQKGDIAEGYSVSREKKESFPLTVTSAQKNPTAFYLCASSISGRVNTEAFFGQGTRLTVV.

V and J are TRBV4-1 and TRBJ2-7; TRBD1 aligns across 8 bases. The length of the CDR3 is 14 residues. The germline CDR1 and CDR2 sequences are MGHRA and YSYEKL. The V and J ends lost 3 bases and 0 bases, in that order; junction bases with no gene match: 1. The CDR3 spells CASSQGQASYEQYF. As DNA, the CDR3 is TGCGCCAGCAGCCAGGGACAGGCCTCCTACGAGCAGTACTTC.

The V call is TRBV13, the J call TRBJ1-1; 8 bases are shared with TRBD1. Per germline, CDR1 PRHDT and CDR2 FYEKMQ (reference sequence). The CDR3 runs to 16 residues. Trimming cost V 5 bases and J 8 bases; bases outside gene matches: 16. CDR3 in amino acids: CASSLPTDRAPMEAFF. The CDR3 bases are TGTGCCAGCAGCCTTCCCACGGACAGGGCTCCAATGGAAGCTTTCTTT.

This chain links TRBV28 with TRBJ2-7; no reliable D call. The V gene's germline CDR1 is MDHEN and CDR2 SYDVKM. The CDR3 length is 13 residues. V was clipped by 5 bases and J by 2 bases, with 10 bases between them. The CDR3 is CASSNPFPYEQYF. CDR3 bases: TGTGCCAGCAGTAACCCCTTCCCCTACGAGCAGTACTTC.

In regard to this clone: Other DNA sequences in this specimen translate into the identical CDR3. The chain has TRBV19 and TRBJ2-7, with D tentatively TRBD1 (5 bases). The CDR3 sequence is 13 residues long. Trimming took 3 bases from V and 4 from J, leaving 10 bases between them. Per the germline V gene, CDR1 is LNHDA and CDR2 is SQIVND (reference sequence). The CDR3 region is CASSIGSGYEQYF. The DNA of the CDR3 is TGTGCCAGTAGTATCGGGTCAGGGTACGAGCAGTACTTC.

In the case of this clone: One end of the junction is discordant with germline, which a read error may explain. V gene TRBV4-3 combines with J gene TRBJ2-7, with TRBD2 matching over 10 bases. The CDR3 length is 16 residues. CDR1 and CDR2 (germline): LGHNA, YSLEER. CDR3 in DNA: TGCGCCAGCAGCGCGATCGAAAGCGGGAGGGCCTATGAGCAGTACTTC. Translated: CASSAIESGRAYEQYF.

The chain uses TRBV19 and TRBJ1-1, with TRBD1 as a possible D gene (5 bases). Germline CDR1 is LNHDA and CDR2 is SQIVND (reference sequence). V was clipped by 3 bases and J by 4 bases, with 15 bases between them. This CDR3 is 15 amino acids long. The CDR3 coding sequence is TGTGCCAGTAGTATCGGGGGAGGGGCGCGCACTGAAGCTTTCTTT. This encodes CASSIGGGARTEAFF.

As to this clone: With a much larger clone just one base away, this may be a read error. The chain couples TRBV7-6 to TRBJ1-2, with 8 positions matching TRBD1. V was pared by 5 bases and J by 4 bases, with 0 bases of the junction left unmatched. Germline lookup yields CDR1 SGHVS and CDR2 FNYEAQ. The CDR3 runs to 12 residues. The CDR3 DNA sequence: TGTGCCAGCAGCACAGGGGGCTATGGCTACACCTTC. Translating it yields CASSTGGYGYTF.